The 4 T cell receptor beta chains presented below share a single source sample, sequenced in a study of T cell changes during pregnancy in multiple sclerosis. Sequenced by immunoSEQ multiplex PCR; TCRdb stores in-frame clones only, minus some. The sample has 85,000 to 110,000 clones; around 91% are singletons. Sample: peripheral blood, taken after pregnancy. These receptors all stem from a female donor with multiple sclerosis, enrolled in a pregnancy study.

This chain links TRBV11-3 with TRBJ1-1; D not resolved. The length of the CDR3 is 15 residues. V dropped 5 bases and J dropped 4 bases, with 17 bases sitting between them. CDR1 SGHNT and CDR2 YENEEA come from the germline V gene. The CDR3 sequence is CASSPNTGTSTEAFF. CDR3 sequence (DNA): TGTGCCAGCAGCCCTAATACGGGAACGAGCACTGAAGCTTTCTTT. The whole variable domain, remainder taken from reference TRBV11-3 and TRBJ1-1, is EAGVVQSPRYKIIEKKQPVAFWCNPISGHNTLYWYLQNLGQGPELLIRYENEEAVDDSQLPKDRFSAERLKGVDSTLKIQPAELGDSAVYLCASSPNTGTSTEAFFGQGTRLTVV.

This chain uses TRBV27 with TRBJ2-5; possible D gene TRBD1, 5 bases. V was trimmed by 5 bases and J by 2 bases, leaving 12 bases between them. This CDR3 comprises 14 residues. Germline V gene data show CDR1 as MNHEY and CDR2 as SMNVEV (reference sequence). The CDR3 protein is CASSEYRLQETQYF. CDR3 sequence (DNA): TGTGCCAGCAGTGAATACAGGTTACAAGAGACCCAGTACTTC.

The genes are TRBV6-1 and TRBJ2-7; possibly TRBD1 for D (5 bases). The CDR3 is 13 residues long. CDR1 MNHNS and CDR2 SASEGT come from the germline V gene. V lost 3 bases and J 6 bases, leaving 12 bases between the germline ends. The CDR3 region has the DNA TGTGCCAGCAGTGAGCTGGACACGTCCGAGCAGTACTTC. Translated, it gives CASSELDTSEQYF.

The V call is TRBV2, the J call TRBJ2-7, with D perhaps matching TRBD2 (5 bases). Germline CDR1 SNHLY, CDR2 FYNNEI. CDR3 size: 14 residues. The V gene lost 7 bases and the J gene lost 4 bases, with 17 bases spanning the gap. For the CDR3, the DNA is TGTGCCAGCATGAGGGCCGCTGAAGGGTACGAGCAGTACTTC. This gives the protein CASMRAAEGYEQYF.